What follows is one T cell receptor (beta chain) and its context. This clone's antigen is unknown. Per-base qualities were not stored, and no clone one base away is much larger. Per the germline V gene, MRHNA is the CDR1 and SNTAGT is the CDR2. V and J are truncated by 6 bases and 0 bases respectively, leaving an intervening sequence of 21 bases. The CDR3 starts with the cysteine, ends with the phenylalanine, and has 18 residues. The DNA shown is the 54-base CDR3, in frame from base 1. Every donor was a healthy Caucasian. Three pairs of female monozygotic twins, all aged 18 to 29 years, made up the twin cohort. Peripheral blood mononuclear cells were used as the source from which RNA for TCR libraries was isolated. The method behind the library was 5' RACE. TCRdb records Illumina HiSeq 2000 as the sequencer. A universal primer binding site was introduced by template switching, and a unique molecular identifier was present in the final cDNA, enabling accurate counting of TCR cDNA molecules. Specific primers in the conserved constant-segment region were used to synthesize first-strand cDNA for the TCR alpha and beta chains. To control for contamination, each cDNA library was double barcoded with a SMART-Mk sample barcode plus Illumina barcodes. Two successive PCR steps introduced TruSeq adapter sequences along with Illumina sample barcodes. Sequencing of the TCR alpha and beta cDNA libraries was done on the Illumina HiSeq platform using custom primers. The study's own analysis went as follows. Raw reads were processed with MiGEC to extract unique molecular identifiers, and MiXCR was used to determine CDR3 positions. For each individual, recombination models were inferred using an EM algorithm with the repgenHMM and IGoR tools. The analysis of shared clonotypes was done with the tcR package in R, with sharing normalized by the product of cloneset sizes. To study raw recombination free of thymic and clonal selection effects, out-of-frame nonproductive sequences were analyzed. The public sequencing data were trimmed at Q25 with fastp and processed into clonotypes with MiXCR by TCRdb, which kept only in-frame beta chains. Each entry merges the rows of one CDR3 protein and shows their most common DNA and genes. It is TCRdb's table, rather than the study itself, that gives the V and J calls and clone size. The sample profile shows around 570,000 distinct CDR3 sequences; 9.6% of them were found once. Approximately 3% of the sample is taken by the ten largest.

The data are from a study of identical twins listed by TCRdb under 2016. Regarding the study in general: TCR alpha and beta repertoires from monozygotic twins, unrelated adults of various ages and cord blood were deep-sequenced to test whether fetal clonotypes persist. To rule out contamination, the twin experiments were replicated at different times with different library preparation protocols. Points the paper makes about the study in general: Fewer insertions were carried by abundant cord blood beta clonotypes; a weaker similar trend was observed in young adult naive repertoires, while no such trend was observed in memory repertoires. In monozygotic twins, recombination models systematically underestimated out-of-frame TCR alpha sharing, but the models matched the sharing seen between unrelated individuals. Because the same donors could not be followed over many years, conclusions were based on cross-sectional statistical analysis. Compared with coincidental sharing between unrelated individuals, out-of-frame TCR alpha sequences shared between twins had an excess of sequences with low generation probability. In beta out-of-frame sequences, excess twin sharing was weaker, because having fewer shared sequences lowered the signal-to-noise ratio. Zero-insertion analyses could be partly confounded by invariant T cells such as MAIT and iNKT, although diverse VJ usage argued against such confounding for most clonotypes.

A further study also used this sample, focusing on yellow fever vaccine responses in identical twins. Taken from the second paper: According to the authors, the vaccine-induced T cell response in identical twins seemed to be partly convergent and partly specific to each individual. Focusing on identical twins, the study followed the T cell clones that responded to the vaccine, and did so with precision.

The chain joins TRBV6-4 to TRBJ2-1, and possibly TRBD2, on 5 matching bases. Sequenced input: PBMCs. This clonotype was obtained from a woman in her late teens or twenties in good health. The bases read TGTGCCAGCAGCCAACTTCCGGGAACGTGGGGCTCCTACAATGAGCAGTTCTTC. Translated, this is CASSQLPGTWGSYNEQFF.